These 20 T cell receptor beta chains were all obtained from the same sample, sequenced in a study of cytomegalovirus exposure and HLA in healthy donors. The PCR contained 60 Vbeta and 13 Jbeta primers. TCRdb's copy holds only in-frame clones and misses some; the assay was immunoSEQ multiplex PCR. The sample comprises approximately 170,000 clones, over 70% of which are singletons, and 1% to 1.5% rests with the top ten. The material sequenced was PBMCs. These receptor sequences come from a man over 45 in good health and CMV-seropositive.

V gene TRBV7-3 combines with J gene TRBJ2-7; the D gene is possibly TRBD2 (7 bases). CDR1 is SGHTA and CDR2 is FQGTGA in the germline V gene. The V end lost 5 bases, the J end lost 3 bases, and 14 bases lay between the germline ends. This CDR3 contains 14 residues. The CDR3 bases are TGTGCCAGCAGCCGGGGGGCCGGGGACTACGAGCAGTACTTC. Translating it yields CASSRGAGDYEQYF.

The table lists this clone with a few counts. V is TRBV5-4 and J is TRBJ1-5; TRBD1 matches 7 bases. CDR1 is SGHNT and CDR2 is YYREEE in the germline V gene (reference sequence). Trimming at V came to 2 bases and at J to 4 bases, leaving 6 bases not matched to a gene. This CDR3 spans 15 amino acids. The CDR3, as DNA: TGTGCCAGCAGCTTTGGAGGGGGCAAAAATCAGCCCCAGCATTTT. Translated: CASSFGGGKNQPQHF.

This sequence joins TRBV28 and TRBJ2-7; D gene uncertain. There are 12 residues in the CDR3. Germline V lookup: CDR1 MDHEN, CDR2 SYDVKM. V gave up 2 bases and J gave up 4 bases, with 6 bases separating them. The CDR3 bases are TGTGCCAGCAGTTTACTCCTTTACGAGCAGTACTTC. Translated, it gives CASSLLLYEQYF.

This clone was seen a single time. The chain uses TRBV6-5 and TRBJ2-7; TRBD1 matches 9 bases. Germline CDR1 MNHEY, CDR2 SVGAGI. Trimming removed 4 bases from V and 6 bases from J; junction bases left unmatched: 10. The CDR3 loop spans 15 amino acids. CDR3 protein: CASSFSGTGSSEQYF. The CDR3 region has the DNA TGTGCCAGCAGTTTCTCCGGGACAGGGTCTAGCGAGCAGTACTTC.

In DNA, the CDR3 is TGTGCCAGCAGCTTGAACAGTAATTCCTACAATGAGCAGTTCTTC. Translated, it gives CASSLNSNSYNEQFF. The chain joins TRBV7-9 to TRBJ2-1; D unresolved. The CDR3 has 15 amino acids. Trimming removed 3 bases at V and 1 base at J, with 10 bases between. Germline-derived CDR1 and CDR2 are SEHNR and FQNEAQ (reference sequence).

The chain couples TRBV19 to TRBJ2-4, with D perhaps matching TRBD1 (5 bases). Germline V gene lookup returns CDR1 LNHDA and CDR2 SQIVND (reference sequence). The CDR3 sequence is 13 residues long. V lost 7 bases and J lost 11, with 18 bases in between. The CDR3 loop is CASKKDGQHFQYF. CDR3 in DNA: TGTGCCAGTAAAAAGGACGGACAACATTTTCAGTACTTC.

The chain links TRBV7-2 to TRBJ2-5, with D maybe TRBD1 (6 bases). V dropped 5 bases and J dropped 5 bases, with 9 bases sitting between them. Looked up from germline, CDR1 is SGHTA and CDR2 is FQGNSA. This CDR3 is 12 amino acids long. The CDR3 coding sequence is TGTGCCAGCAGCACAAGGGGGGAGACCCAGTACTTC. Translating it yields CASSTRGETQYF. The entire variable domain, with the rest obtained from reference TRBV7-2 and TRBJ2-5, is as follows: GAGVSQSPSNKVTEKGKDVELRCDPISGHTALYWYRQSLGQGLEFLIYFQGNSAPDKSGLPSDRFSAERTGGSVSTLTIQRTQQEDSAVYLCASSTRGETQYFGPGTRLLVL.

The CDR3 region is CSALRDYNEQFF. In nucleotides, the CDR3 is TGCAGCGCACTGAGAGATTACAATGAGCAGTTCTTC. The chain is built from TRBV29-1 and TRBJ2-1; D call uncertain. CDR1 SQVTM and CDR2 ANQGSEA come from the germline V gene. The CDR3 sequence is 12 residues long. V gave up 7 bases and J gave up 4 bases, with 11 bases separating them.

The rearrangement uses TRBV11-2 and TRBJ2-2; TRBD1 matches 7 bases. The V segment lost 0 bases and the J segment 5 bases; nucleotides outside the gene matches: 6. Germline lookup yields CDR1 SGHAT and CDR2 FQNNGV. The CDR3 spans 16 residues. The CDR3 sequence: CASSLDRGSVTGELFF. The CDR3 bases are TGTGCCAGCAGCTTAGACAGGGGGTCGGTGACCGGGGAGCTGTTTTTT.

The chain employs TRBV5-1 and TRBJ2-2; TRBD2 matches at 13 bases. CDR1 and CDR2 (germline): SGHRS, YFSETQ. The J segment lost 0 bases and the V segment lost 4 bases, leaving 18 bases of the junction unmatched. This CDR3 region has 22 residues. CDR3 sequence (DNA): TGCGCCAGCAGCCCAAGCCCTCCTGGACTAGCGGGAGTTGGGACGAACACCGGGGAGCTGTTTTTT. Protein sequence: CASSPSPPGLAGVGTNTGELFF.

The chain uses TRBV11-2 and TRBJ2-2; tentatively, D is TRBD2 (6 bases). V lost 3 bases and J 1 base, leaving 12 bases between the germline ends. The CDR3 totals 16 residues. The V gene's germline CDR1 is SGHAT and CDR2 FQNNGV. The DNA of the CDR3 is TGTGCCAGCAGCTTTCCCCCGGGGGTGAACACCGGGGAGCTGTTTTTT. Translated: CASSFPPGVNTGELFF. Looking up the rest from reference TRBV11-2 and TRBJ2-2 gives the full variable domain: EAGVAQSPRYKIIEKRQSVAFWCNPISGHATLYWYQQILGQGPKLLIQFQNNGVVDDSQLPKDRFSAERLKGVDSTLKIQPAKLEDSAVYLCASSFPPGVNTGELFFGEGSRLTVL.

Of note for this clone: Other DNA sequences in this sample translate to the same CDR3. The CDR3: CASSPQGYEQYF. In DNA, the CDR3 is TGCGCCAGCAGCCCCCAGGGCTACGAGCAGTACTTC. The J gene is TRBJ2-7, the V gene TRBV5-1; D perhaps matches TRBD1 (5 bases). Per the germline V gene, CDR1 is SGHRS and CDR2 is YFSETQ. V was trimmed by 4 bases and J by 3 bases, leaving 8 bases between them. CDR3 size: 12 residues.

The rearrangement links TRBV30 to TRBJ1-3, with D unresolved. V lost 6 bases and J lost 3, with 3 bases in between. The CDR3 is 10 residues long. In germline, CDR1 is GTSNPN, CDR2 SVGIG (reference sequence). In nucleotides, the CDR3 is TGTGCCTGTCTTGGAAACACCATATATTTT. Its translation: CACLGNTIYF.

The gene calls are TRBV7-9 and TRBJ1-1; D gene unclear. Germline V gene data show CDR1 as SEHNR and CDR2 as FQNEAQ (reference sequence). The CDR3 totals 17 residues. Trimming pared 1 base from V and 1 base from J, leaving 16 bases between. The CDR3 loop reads CASSLESARRRNTEAFF. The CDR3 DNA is TGTGCCAGCAGCTTAGAGTCTGCCAGGCGAAGGAACACTGAAGCTTTCTTT.

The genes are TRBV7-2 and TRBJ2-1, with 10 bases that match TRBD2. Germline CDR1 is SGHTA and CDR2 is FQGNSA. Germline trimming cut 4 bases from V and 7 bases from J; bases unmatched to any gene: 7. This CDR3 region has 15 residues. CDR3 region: CASSSGTSVHNEQFF. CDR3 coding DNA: TGTGCCAGCAGCTCCGGGACTAGCGTCCATAATGAGCAGTTCTTC.

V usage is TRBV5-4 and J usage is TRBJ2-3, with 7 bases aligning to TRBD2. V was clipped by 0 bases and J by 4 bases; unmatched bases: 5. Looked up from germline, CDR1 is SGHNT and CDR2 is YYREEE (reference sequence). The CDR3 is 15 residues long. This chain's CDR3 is CASSLGGGRPDTQYF. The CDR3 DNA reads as TGTGCCAGCAGCTTGGGGGGAGGGCGGCCAGATACGCAGTATTTT.

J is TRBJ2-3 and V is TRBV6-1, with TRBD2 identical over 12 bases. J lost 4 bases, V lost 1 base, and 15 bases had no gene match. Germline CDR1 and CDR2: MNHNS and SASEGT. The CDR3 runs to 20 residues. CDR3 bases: TGTGCCAGCAGTGAAGTCCCGGCAGGACGGACTAGCGGGAAAGCAGATACGCAGTATTTT. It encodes CASSEVPAGRTSGKADTQYF.

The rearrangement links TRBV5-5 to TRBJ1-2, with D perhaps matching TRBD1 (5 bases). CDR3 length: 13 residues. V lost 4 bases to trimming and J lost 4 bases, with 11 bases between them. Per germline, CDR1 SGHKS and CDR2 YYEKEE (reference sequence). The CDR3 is CASSDGGVYGYTF. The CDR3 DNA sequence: TGTGCCAGCAGCGATGGAGGGGTCTATGGCTACACCTTC.

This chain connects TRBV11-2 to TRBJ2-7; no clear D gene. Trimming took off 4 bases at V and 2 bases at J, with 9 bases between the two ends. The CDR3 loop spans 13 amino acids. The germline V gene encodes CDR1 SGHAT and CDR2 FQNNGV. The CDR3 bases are TGTGCCAGCAGCTCCCCACCTACCTACGAGCAGTACTTC. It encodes CASSSPPTYEQYF.

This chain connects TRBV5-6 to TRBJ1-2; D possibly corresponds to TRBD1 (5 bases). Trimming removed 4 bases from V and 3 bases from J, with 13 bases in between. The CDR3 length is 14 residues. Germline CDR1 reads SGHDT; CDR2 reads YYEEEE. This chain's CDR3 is CASSLGPRDYGYTF. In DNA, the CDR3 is TGTGCCAGCAGCCTGGGGCCCAGGGACTATGGCTACACCTTC.